Below, 9 T cell receptor beta chains from the same sample are listed, as sequenced in a study of a mutant IDH1 vaccine in newly diagnosed glioma. Sample time point: baseline, week 1 (first vaccination visit). Treatment of the sample: pre-vaccination baseline after standard-of-care therapy. Data came from immunoSEQ multiplex PCR; TCRdb stores just in-frame clones and leaves some out. Of tens of thousands of clones in the sample, about 74% were seen once. This sample comprised PBMCs, obtained from a glioma patient treated with radiotherapy, temozolomide or both. Receptor source: a woman in her 40s with glioma.

The chain joins TRBV6-1 to TRBJ1-4, with a possible D match to TRBD1 (6 bases). Germline CDR1 MNHNS, CDR2 SASEGT. Trimming stripped 3 bases from V and 8 bases from J, with 10 bases between. The CDR3 is made up of 13 amino acids. CDR3 nucleotide sequence: TGTGCCAGCAGTGATTGGACAGTCGAAAAACTGTTTTTT. Its translation is CASSDWTVEKLFF.

The CDR3 bases are TGTGCCAGCAGCGCGCTGGACACAGATACGCAGTATTTT. This gives the protein CASSALDTDTQYF. The chain is built from TRBV7-9 and TRBJ2-3, with D unclear. The CDR3 length is 13 residues. V lost 5 bases to trimming and J lost 2 bases, with 8 bases between them. Germline assignment: CDR1 SEHNR and CDR2 FQNEAQ (reference sequence).

This chain links TRBV27 with TRBJ1-3; TRBD1 might be the D (5 bases). V shed 4 bases and J shed 0 bases, with 10 bases lying between them. Germline V gene data show CDR1 as MNHEY and CDR2 as SMNVEV (reference sequence). The CDR3 is 15 amino acids. CDR3 region: CASSSPGTSGNTIYF. DNA of the CDR3: TGTGCCAGCAGTTCCCCAGGGACCTCTGGAAACACCATATATTTT.

V and J are TRBV27 and TRBJ2-7; TRBD2 matches at 9 bases. Looked up from germline, CDR1 is MNHEY and CDR2 is SMNVEV (reference sequence). The CDR3 totals 15 residues. The trim removed 8 bases at V and 4 bases at J, leaving 12 bases unmatched. In nucleotides, the CDR3 is TGTGCCAGCCGACCCGACTCGAGCGGGGGGTACGAGCAGTACTTC. The encoded protein is CASRPDSSGGYEQYF.

CDR3 in DNA: TGTGCCAGCAGTTATGGACTGAATACATACGAGCAGTACTTC. Its protein product is CASSYGLNTYEQYF. The rearrangement uses TRBV6-5 and TRBJ2-7; D possibly corresponds to TRBD2 (5 bases). The CDR3 covers 14 residues. V lost 3 bases to trimming and J lost 4 bases, with 13 bases between them. Per the germline V gene, CDR1 is MNHEY and CDR2 is SVGAGI.

The chain is built from TRBV10-2 and TRBJ1-2; D uncertain. Trimming left V 6 bases short and J 4 bases short, with 9 bases between. CDR3 length equals 12 residues. Germline assignment: CDR1 WSHSY and CDR2 SAAADI. CDR3 sequence reads: CASRDGSYGYTF. The DNA of the CDR3 is TGCGCCAGCAGAGACGGATCCTATGGCTACACCTTC.

The rearrangement links TRBV4-3 to TRBJ1-1; D is possibly TRBD1 (5 bases). Trimming stripped 4 bases from V and 6 bases from J, with 21 bases between. The CDR3 runs to 16 residues. Looked up from germline, CDR1 is LGHNA and CDR2 is YSLEER. In DNA, the CDR3 is TGCGCCAGCAGCCCGTCTGGGACGTTCGTCAGGGCTGAAGCTTTCTTT. It translates to CASSPSGTFVRAEAFF.

The rearrangement uses TRBV5-6 and TRBJ2-6; D remains unclear. In germline, CDR1 is SGHDT, CDR2 YYEEEE. The CDR3 length is 13 residues. Between the trimmed V and J ends, which lost 4 bases and 2 bases, there was a span of 4 bases. The CDR3 DNA sequence: TGTGCCAGCAGCCAAGCTGGGGCCAACGTCCTGACTTTC. Translation gives CASSQAGANVLTF. The entire variable domain, with the rest obtained from reference TRBV5-6 and TRBJ2-6, is as follows: DAGVTQSPTHLIKTRGQQVTLRCSPKSGHDTVSWYQQALGQGPQFIFQYYEEEERQRGNFPDRFSGHQFPNYSSELNVNALLLGDSALYLCASSQAGANVLTFGAGSRLTVL.

The V call is TRBV10-3, the J call TRBJ2-3, with D perhaps given as TRBD1 or TRBD2 (5 bases each). Trimming pared 0 bases from V and 8 bases from J, leaving 12 bases between. The CDR3 is made up of 14 amino acids. CDR1 is ENHRY and CDR2 is SYGVKD in the germline V gene. CDR3 in amino acids: CAISESGPKGTQYF. CDR3 nucleotides: TGTGCCATCAGTGAGTCGGGACCTAAGGGTACGCAGTATTTT.